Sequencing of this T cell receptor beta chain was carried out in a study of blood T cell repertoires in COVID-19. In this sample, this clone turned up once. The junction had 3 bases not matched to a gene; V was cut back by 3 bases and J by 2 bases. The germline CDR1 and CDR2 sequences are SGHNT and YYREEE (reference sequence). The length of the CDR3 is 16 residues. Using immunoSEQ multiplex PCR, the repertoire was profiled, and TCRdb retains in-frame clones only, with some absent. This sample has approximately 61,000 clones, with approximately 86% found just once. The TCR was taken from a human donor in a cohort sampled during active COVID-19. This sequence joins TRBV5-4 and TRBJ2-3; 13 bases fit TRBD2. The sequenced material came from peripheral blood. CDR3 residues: CASSSGLAGNTDTQYF. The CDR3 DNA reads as TGTGCCAGCAGCTCGGGACTAGCGGGAAACACAGATACGCAGTATTTT. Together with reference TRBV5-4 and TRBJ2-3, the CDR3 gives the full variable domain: ETGVTQSPTHLIKTRGQQVTLRCSSQSGHNTVSWYQQALGQGPQFIFQYYREEENGRGNFPPRFSGLQFPNYSSELNVNALELDDSALYLCASSSGLAGNTDTQYFGPGTRLTVL.